This T cell receptor beta chain was documented in a study of spatial heterogeneity in lung cancer. Study background: Detected sequences consistently included more beta-chain ones than alpha-chain ones. The average appearance count of each unique TCR and UMI combination in raw reads was more than 9.5.

The CDR3 has 14 amino acids. Germline CDR1 and CDR2: SGHKS and YYEKEE (reference sequence). Trimming pared 3 bases from V and 0 bases from J, leaving 10 bases between. A distinct unique molecular identifier was carried by each TCR cDNA molecule. TCRdb re-called the 5' RACE reads through MiXCR, storing one row per CDR3 protein. This table holds some 45,000 distinct CDR3 sequences, about an eighth found once. Study results and limitations: Ubiquitous expanded tumor TCRs were observed in blood more at resection than follow-up.

The time point was: sample taken at primary tumor resection. TCRs were sequenced from unsorted whole RNA of tumor, nontumor lung or PBMC. Comment on this clonotype: What it recognizes is unknown.

Sequenced here: PBMCs, sampled at surgery. The sequence derives from a female donor with early-stage non-small cell lung cancer. The chain is built from TRBV5-5 and TRBJ2-7; tentatively, D is TRBD1 or TRBD2 (5 bases each). CDR3 residues: CASSWGFSSYEQYF. The CDR3, as DNA: TGTGCCAGCAGCTGGGGGTTTAGCTCCTACGAGCAGTACTTC.